Below, 32 T cell receptor beta chains from the same sample are listed, as sequenced in a study of blood T cell repertoires in COVID-19. The method was immunoSEQ multiplex PCR; TCRdb's version includes in-frame clones alone and lacks a portion of them. The table has tens of thousands of clones, almost 85% seen once. Sample: peripheral blood. The source is a woman of 80 years or more with acute or convalescent COVID-19.

The chain uses TRBV5-4 and TRBJ2-7, with D hard to call. Germline CDR1 reads SGHNT; CDR2 reads YYREEE (reference sequence). CDR3 size: 12 residues. V gave up 3 bases and J gave up 6 bases, with 10 bases separating them. Here the CDR3 DNA reads TGTGCCAGCAGCTCGAACGGGTTCGAGCAGTACTTC. This codes for CASSSNGFEQYF.

The rearrangement uses TRBV9 and TRBJ1-3, with a weak D call TRBD1 (6 bases). Trimming removed 3 bases at V and 2 bases at J, with 15 bases between. Germline-derived CDR1 and CDR2 are SGDLS and YYNGEE. This CDR3 spans 16 amino acids. DNA of the CDR3: TGTGCCAGCAGCGAAACTCAGGGGAGGGCTGGAAACACCATATATTTT. Protein sequence: CASSETQGRAGNTIYF.

The V call is TRBV18, the J call TRBJ2-5; TRBD2 matches at 7 bases. The ends lost 0 bases at V and 5 bases at J; junction bases unmatched: 6. The CDR3 extends over 15 amino acids. CDR1 is KGHSH, CDR2 LQKENI, per germline. The CDR3 nucleotides are TGTGCCAGCTCACCACCAACGGGAGGCATTGAGACCCAGTACTTC. Its protein product is CASSPPTGGIETQYF.

V is TRBV10-1 and J is TRBJ2-1; no definite D call. V dropped 6 bases and J dropped 8 bases, with 2 bases sitting between them. Germline V gene data show CDR1 as WNHNN and CDR2 as SYGVQD (reference sequence). CDR3 size: 9 residues. The CDR3 bases are TGCGCCAGCAGCGATGAGCAGTTCTTC. Protein: CASSDEQFF.

This chain links TRBV25-1 with TRBJ2-7; possible D gene TRBD2, 7 bases. Germline lookup yields CDR1 MGHDK and CDR2 SYGVNS. Trimming removed 4 bases from V and 2 bases from J, with 12 bases in between. The CDR3 length is 14 residues. CDR3 nucleotide sequence: TGTGCCAGCAGTGTAGGCGGGGGCCCCTACGAGCAGTACTTC. Its translation: CASSVGGGPYEQYF.

The V and J genes are TRBV6-6 and TRBJ2-3; 13 bases are shared with TRBD2. Per germline, CDR1 MNHNY and CDR2 SVGAGI (reference sequence). V lost 5 bases and J lost 3; bases outside the gene matches: 11. The CDR3 has 18 amino acids. The CDR3, as DNA: TGTGCCAGCAGTCCGGGACTAGCGGGGACGCACTTAACAGATACGCAGTATTTT. Encoded protein: CASSPGLAGTHLTDTQYF.

This chain uses TRBV19 with TRBJ2-1; weak D call: TRBD1 (5 bases). CDR3 size: 13 residues. Trimming shortened V by 4 bases and J by 15 bases, and 19 bases separated the two germline ends. The germline V gene has CDR1 LNHDA and CDR2 SQIVND (reference sequence). For the CDR3, the DNA is TGTGCCAGTAGTAAGGGGTATAGTTTAGATCGGTTCTTC. This gives the protein CASSKGYSLDRFF. Using reference TRBV19 and TRBJ2-1 for the parts outside the CDR3, the full variable domain is DGGITQSPKYLFRKEGQNVTLSCEQNLNHDAMYWYRQDPGQGLRLIYYSQIVNDFQKGDIAEGYSVSREKKESFPLTVTSAQKNPTAFYLCASSKGYSLDRFFGPGTRLTVL.

The gene calls are TRBV11-2 and TRBJ2-5, with 9 nucleotides matching TRBD1. CDR3 length equals 14 residues. The junction had 2 bases not matched to a gene; V was cut back by 3 bases and J by 3 bases. The germline CDR1 and CDR2 sequences are SGHAT and FQNNGV. The DNA for the CDR3 is TGTGCCAGCAGCTTCTGGACAGGGGAAGAGACCCAGTACTTC. It translates to CASSFWTGEETQYF.

This rearrangement joins TRBV11-2 to TRBJ1-4; 9 nucleotides align to TRBD1. The CDR3 runs 15 residues. Germline V lookup: CDR1 SGHAT, CDR2 FQNNGV. V shed 5 bases, J shed 7 bases, and the junction held 8 bases outside the gene matches. The CDR3 protein is CASSLGTGRSEKLFF. DNA of the CDR3: TGTGCCAGCAGCCTTGGGACAGGGAGAAGTGAAAAACTGTTTTTT. Based on the CDR3 plus reference TRBV11-2 and TRBJ1-4, the full variable domain is EAGVAQSPRYKIIEKRQSVAFWCNPISGHATLYWYQQILGQGPKLLIQFQNNGVVDDSQLPKDRFSAERLKGVDSTLKIQPAKLEDSAVYLCASSLGTGRSEKLFFGSGTQLSVL.

The chain uses TRBV15 and TRBJ2-7; maybe TRBD2 (7 bases). Germline CDR1 is LNHNV and CDR2 is YYDKDF (reference sequence). Trimming stripped 0 bases from V and 3 bases from J, with 9 bases between. The CDR3 runs to 14 residues. The CDR3 is CATSRDRGGYEQYF. The DNA for the CDR3 is TGTGCCACCAGCAGAGATAGGGGGGGCTACGAGCAGTACTTC.

The chain is built from TRBV2 and TRBJ2-2; 12 positions match TRBD2. This CDR3 is built from 17 residues. The V gene's germline CDR1 is SNHLY and CDR2 FYNNEI. Losses at the gene ends were 4 bases for V and 0 bases for J; bases not matched to a gene: 3. CDR3 nucleotide sequence: TGTGCCAGCAGTGTAGGACTAGCGGGACCGAACACCGGGGAGCTGTTTTTT. Translating it yields CASSVGLAGPNTGELFF. Supplemented by reference TRBV2 and TRBJ2-2, the full variable domain reads EPEVTQTPSHQVTQMGQEVILRCVPISNHLYFYWYRQILGQKVEFLVSFYNNEISEKSEIFDDQFSVERPDGSNFTLKIRSTKLEDSAMYFCASSVGLAGPNTGELFFGEGSRLTVL.

In this sample, this clone turned up once. The CDR3 protein is CASGSGQGVETQYF. CDR3 nucleotides: TGTGCCAGTGGTTCGGGACAGGGTGTAGAGACCCAGTACTTC. The chain uses TRBV28 and TRBJ2-5; the match to TRBD1 covers 9 bases. Germline assignment: CDR1 MDHEN and CDR2 SYDVKM. Trimming at V came to 9 bases and at J to 4 bases, leaving 9 bases not matched to a gene. CDR3 length equals 14 residues.

Only one count was recorded for this clone. The chain links TRBV7-2 to TRBJ1-2, with a tentative D call TRBD1 (5 bases). Trimming removed 0 bases from V and 4 bases from J, with 12 bases in between. CDR1 and CDR2 from the germline V gene are SGHTA and FQGNSA. The CDR3 contains 15 residues. CDR3 residues: CASSLAGGLSYGYTF. The CDR3 nucleotides are TGTGCCAGCAGCTTAGCTGGGGGGTTGAGCTATGGCTACACCTTC.

This clone was picked up one time. This chain joins TRBV28 and TRBJ1-1; the D is unclear. CDR3 length: 14 amino acids. Trimming took 3 bases from V and 4 from J, leaving 12 bases between them. Germline CDR1 reads MDHEN; CDR2 reads SYDVKM. The CDR3 DNA follows: TGTGCCAGCAGTTTTCCGGGAGATAGCACTGAAGCTTTCTTT. Translating gives CASSFPGDSTEAFF.

V gene TRBV5-1 combines with J gene TRBJ2-5; 13 bases are shared with TRBD2. Germline CDR1 SGHRS, CDR2 YFSETQ. Losses at the gene ends were 5 bases for V and 5 bases for J; bases not matched to a gene: 6. The CDR3 is 15 amino acids. CDR3: CASRGTSGVGETQYF. The DNA for the CDR3 is TGCGCCAGCAGGGGGACTAGCGGGGTAGGTGAGACCCAGTACTTC.

The chain uses TRBV10-3 and TRBJ2-3; D possibly corresponds to TRBD2 (6 bases). The CDR3 runs to 15 residues. CDR1 and CDR2 (germline): ENHRY, SYGVKD. Trimming took off 6 bases at V and 1 base at J, with 14 bases between the two ends. The CDR3 sequence is CAISPPGEGTDTQYF. The CDR3 DNA sequence: TGTGCCATCAGCCCCCCGGGGGAGGGCACAGATACGCAGTATTTT.

V usage is TRBV12-3 or TRBV12-4 and J usage is TRBJ2-2, with TRBD2 as a possible D gene (5 bases). The CDR3 consists of 13 residues. The ends were cut back, 2 bases at V and 5 bases at J, with 6 bases in the middle. The CDR3 DNA reads as TGTGCCAGCAGTTTACTAGCTACCGGGGAGCTGTTTTTT. Translating it yields CASSLLATGELFF.

The gene calls are TRBV25-1 and TRBJ1-1; maybe TRBD1 (5 bases). Trimming cost V 7 bases and J 6 bases, with 15 bases left between them. Germline-derived CDR1 and CDR2 are MGHDK and SYGVNS. CDR3 size: 13 residues. This CDR3 is CASNSRDWSEAFF. CDR3 nucleotides: TGTGCCAGCAACTCCAGGGACTGGTCTGAAGCTTTCTTT.

The chain combines TRBV27 with TRBJ1-6, with 7 nucleotides matching TRBD1. The junction had 2 bases not matched to a gene; V was cut back by 0 bases and J by 6 bases. Looked up from germline, CDR1 is MNHEY and CDR2 is SMNVEV (reference sequence). CDR3 length: 15 residues. The CDR3 protein is CASSLSGQINSPLHF. CDR3 DNA: TGTGCCAGCAGTTTATCGGGACAGATTAATTCACCCCTCCACTTT.

This clone was found many times. The junction departs from germline at one end; a sequencing error may be responsible. The rearrangement joins TRBV7-9 to TRBJ2-7, with 9 bases fitting TRBD2. CDR1 and CDR2 (germline): SEHNR, FQNEAQ (reference sequence). The CDR3 covers 13 residues. The CDR3 bases are TGTGCCAGCAGCTTCTCGGTAGCGGGAGACTGGTCCTTC. Protein product: CASSFSVAGDWSF.

The V gene is TRBV29-1, the J gene TRBJ1-5, with 9 bases matching TRBD1. Trimming removed 4 bases from V and 5 bases from J; junction bases left unmatched: 3. Per germline, CDR1 SQVTM and CDR2 ANQGSEA. This CDR3 spans 13 amino acids. The chain's CDR3 is CSVGQGVDQPQHF. In DNA, the CDR3 is TGCAGCGTTGGACAGGGGGTTGATCAGCCCCAGCATTTT. Variable domain in full (rest from reference TRBV29-1 and TRBJ1-5): SAVISQKPSRDICQRGTSLTIQCQVDSQVTMMFWYRQQPGQSLTLIATANQGSEATYESGFVIDKFPISRPNLTFSTLTVSNMSPEDSSIYLCSVGQGVDQPQHFGDGTRLSIL.

The V call is TRBV11-2, the J call TRBJ2-3; possible D gene TRBD2, 6 bases. The CDR3 contains 12 residues. Trimming pared 5 bases from V and 8 bases from J, leaving 11 bases between. Germline V gene lookup returns CDR1 SGHAT and CDR2 FQNNGV. The CDR3 region has the DNA TGTGCCAGCAGCCCGGGGGAAGGTACGCAGTATTTT. It translates to CASSPGEGTQYF.

The V call is TRBV6-5, the J call TRBJ2-5, with D possibly TRBD2 on 7 matching bases. The V end was cut by 2 bases, the J end by 7 bases, with 14 bases between. The germline gives CDR1 MNHEY, CDR2 SVGAGI. The CDR3 is 14 residues long. CDR3 region: CASSYNGGGGTQYF. CDR3 in DNA: TGTGCCAGCAGTTACAACGGAGGGGGGGGGACCCAGTACTTC.

V gene TRBV7-9 combines with J gene TRBJ2-1; D is possibly TRBD2 (5 bases). Trimming removed 1 base from V and 6 bases from J, with 7 bases in between. The CDR3 is 13 amino acids. In germline, CDR1 is SEHNR, CDR2 FQNEAQ (reference sequence). CDR3 amino acids: CASSLDLANEQFF. Written as DNA, the CDR3 is TGTGCCAGCAGCTTAGACCTAGCCAATGAGCAGTTCTTC.

The chain's CDR3 is CASSLSGGQGQLETQYF. Here the CDR3 DNA reads TGCGCCAGCAGCTTGAGCGGGGGACAGGGGCAATTGGAGACCCAGTACTTC. V usage is TRBV5-1 and J usage is TRBJ2-5; the match to TRBD1 covers 10 bases. V was pared by 1 base and J by 5 bases, with 11 bases of the junction left unmatched. Germline-derived CDR1 and CDR2 are SGHRS and YFSETQ. The CDR3 consists of 17 residues.

The J gene is TRBJ1-4, the V gene TRBV3-1 (or the pseudogene TRBV3-2); 8 nucleotides align to TRBD1. Germline CDR1 LGHDT, CDR2 YNNKEL (reference sequence). V shed 4 bases and J 3 bases; nucleotides not matched to a gene: 4. The CDR3 spans 15 residues. The CDR3 coding sequence is TGTGCCAGCAGCCCCGGACAGGGCGCTAATGAAAAACTGTTTTTT. Protein product: CASSPGQGANEKLFF.

The chain has TRBV6-1 and TRBJ2-5; D may be TRBD2 (5 bases). Trimming removed 2 bases from V and 5 bases from J, with 12 bases in between. Looked up from germline, CDR1 is MNHNS and CDR2 is SASEGT. The CDR3 has 14 amino acids. The CDR3 nucleotides are TGTGCCAGCAGTGAACGGAGTCCGGGGGAGACCCAGTACTTC. This encodes CASSERSPGETQYF.

The V gene is TRBV18, the J gene TRBJ1-2, with 9 bases fitting TRBD1. The CDR3 loop spans 17 amino acids. The J segment lost 8 bases and the V segment lost 1 base, leaving 14 bases of the junction unmatched. Germline CDR1 and CDR2: KGHSH and LQKENI. CDR3 sequence (DNA): TGTGCCAGCTCACCACTGGGGGCACAACAGGGGGCCCGGGGCTACACCTTC. Its protein product is CASSPLGAQQGARGYTF.

The gene calls are TRBV11-2 and TRBJ2-1; 7 nucleotides line up with TRBD1. Germline V gene data show CDR1 as SGHAT and CDR2 as FQNNGV. J lost 8 bases, V lost 6 bases, and 4 bases had no gene match. The CDR3 has 12 amino acids. The CDR3 sequence is CASSRGQDEQFF. The CDR3 DNA reads as TGTGCCAGCAGTAGGGGGCAGGATGAGCAGTTCTTC. The whole variable domain, remainder taken from reference TRBV11-2 and TRBJ2-1, is EAGVAQSPRYKIIEKRQSVAFWCNPISGHATLYWYQQILGQGPKLLIQFQNNGVVDDSQLPKDRFSAERLKGVDSTLKIQPAKLEDSAVYLCASSRGQDEQFFGPGTRLTVL.

This sequence joins TRBV19 and TRBJ2-2, with 16 bases matching TRBD2. Germline CDR1 is LNHDA and CDR2 is SQIVND (reference sequence). V shed 5 bases and J 2 bases; nucleotides not matched to a gene: 5. The CDR3 has 18 amino acids. CDR3 nucleotide sequence: TGTGCCAGTAGTTTGGGACTAGCGGGGGGGATAAACACCGGGGAGCTGTTTTTT. Translated, it gives CASSLGLAGGINTGELFF.

The CDR3 region is CASSQGSVAAAYNEQFF. CDR3 DNA: TGCGCCAGCAGCCAAGGTTCGGTAGCGGCGGCGTACAATGAGCAGTTCTTC. The V gene is TRBV4-1, the J gene TRBJ2-1; possibly TRBD2 for D (6 bases). The CDR3 consists of 17 residues. Germline CDR1 MGHRA, CDR2 YSYEKL. Trimming removed 1 base from V and 4 bases from J, with 17 bases in between.

In its sample, this clone was seen a few times. The rearrangement links TRBV4-2 to TRBJ2-6; D is perhaps TRBD1 (5 bases). The CDR3 has 16 residues. Germline CDR1 LGHNA, CDR2 YNFKEQ. V gave up 0 bases and J gave up 1 base, with 7 bases separating them. CDR3 nucleotides: TGTGCCAGCAGCCAAGAGGCAGGGTCTGGGGCCAACGTCCTGACTTTC. Translated, it gives CASSQEAGSGANVLTF.